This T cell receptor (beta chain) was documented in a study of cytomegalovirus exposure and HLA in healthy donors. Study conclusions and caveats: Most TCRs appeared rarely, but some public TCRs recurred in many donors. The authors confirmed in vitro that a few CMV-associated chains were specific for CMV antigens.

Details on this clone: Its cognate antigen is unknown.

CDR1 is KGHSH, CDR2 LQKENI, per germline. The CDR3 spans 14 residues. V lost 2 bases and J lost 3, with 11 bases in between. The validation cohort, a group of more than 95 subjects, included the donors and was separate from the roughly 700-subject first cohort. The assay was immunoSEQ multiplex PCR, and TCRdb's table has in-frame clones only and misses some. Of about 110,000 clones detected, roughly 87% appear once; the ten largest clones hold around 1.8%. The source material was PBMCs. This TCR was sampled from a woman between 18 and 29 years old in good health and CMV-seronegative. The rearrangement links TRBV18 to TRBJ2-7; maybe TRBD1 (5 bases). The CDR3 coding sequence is TGTGCCAGCTCACCAGGCAGGGAAGTCTACGAGCAGTACTTC. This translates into CASSPGREVYEQYF.